These 21 T cell receptor beta chains were sequenced from one sample in a study of T-cell memory formation after mild COVID-19. MiXCR was run by TCRdb on the 5' RACE reads, yielding one entry per CDR3 protein. In the table there are 190,000 or so distinct CDR3 sequences, 20% to 25% of which are singletons. The sequenced material came from PBMCs or a T cell subset sorted from them (not recorded which). These receptors were obtained from an adult woman who had mild COVID-19 (a few samples of this study predate the infection). Cell type and time point are not known.

The rearrangement links TRBV12-3 or TRBV12-4 to TRBJ1-2; D is uncertain. CDR3 length: 13 residues. V was cut by 5 bases and J by 8 bases, with 15 bases left in between. CDR3 amino acids: CASSPGVREGYTF. The CDR3 DNA is TGTGCCAGCAGTCCCGGGGTTCGTGAGGGCTACACCTTC.

The V call is TRBV7-9, the J call TRBJ2-7; D gene unclear. Germline CDR1 is SEHNR and CDR2 is FQNEAQ (reference sequence). V was pared by 3 bases and J by 4 bases, with 10 bases between. The CDR3 contains 13 residues. CDR3 coding DNA: TGTGCCAGCAGCTTCGCCCTAGTTTACGAGCAGTACTTC. Encoded protein: CASSFALVYEQYF.

This chain connects TRBV7-3 to TRBJ2-3, with D perhaps TRBD1 (5 bases). This CDR3 is 15 amino acids long. Germline loops: CDR1 SGHTA, CDR2 FQGTGA. V lost 9 bases and J lost 2, with 18 bases in between. CDR3 nucleotides: TGTGCCAGTGAACCAGGGCAGGGCTACACAGATACGCAGTATTTT. Protein: CASEPGQGYTDTQYF.

The sample holds many counts of this clonotype. The chain links TRBV5-1 to TRBJ2-1; 10 positions agree with TRBD2. Losses at the gene ends were 0 bases for V and 6 bases for J; bases not matched to a gene: 18. The germline gives CDR1 SGHRS, CDR2 YFSETQ. This CDR3 region has 20 residues. The DNA for the CDR3 is TGCGCCAGCAGCTTGGCCAGTAGCGGGGGGCCACCAGGGGTTTCCAATGAGCAGTTCTTC. It yields the protein CASSLASSGGPPGVSNEQFF.

This clonotype was seen ten or more times. The chain has TRBV29-1 and TRBJ2-1; D ambiguous. The V end lost 6 bases, the J end lost 0 bases, and 9 bases lay between the germline ends. Germline V gives CDR1 SQVTM, CDR2 ANQGSEA. The CDR3 is made up of 13 amino acids. The CDR3 loop is CSVGRGSYNEQFF. Here the CDR3 DNA reads TGCAGCGTCGGACGCGGCTCCTACAATGAGCAGTTCTTC.

CDR3 bases: TGTGCCAGCAGCTTAGGCCCCTCCGGACAGGGCATAGGGGAGCAGTACTTC. Its translation is CASSLGPSGQGIGEQYF. V is TRBV13 and J is TRBJ2-7; 8 bases match TRBD1. Germline-derived CDR1 and CDR2 are PRHDT and FYEKMQ (reference sequence). This CDR3 region has 17 residues. The ends lost 0 bases at V and 7 bases at J; junction bases unmatched: 14. Based on the CDR3 plus reference TRBV13 and TRBJ2-7, the full variable domain is AAGVIQSPRHLIKEKRETATLKCYPIPRHDTVYWYQQGPGQDPQFLISFYEKMQSDKGSIPDRFSAQQFSDYHSELNMSSLELGDSALYFCASSLGPSGQGIGEQYFGPGTRLTVT.

This clonotype was seen a handful of times. J is TRBJ1-3 and V is TRBV5-1, with D possibly TRBD1 on 5 matching bases. This CDR3 is 15 amino acids long. Germline V gives CDR1 SGHRS, CDR2 YFSETQ. V was shortened by 0 bases and J by 4 bases, with 11 bases between the two germline ends. The CDR3: CASSLDPGTGNTIYF. The CDR3 coding sequence is TGCGCCAGCAGCTTGGATCCCGGGACCGGAAACACCATATATTTT.

J is TRBJ1-2 and V is TRBV5-5; TRBD1 is a possible D gene (5 bases). CDR3 length: 14 residues. V dropped 4 bases and J dropped 4 bases, with 14 bases sitting between them. Germline V gene sequence: CDR1 SGHKS, CDR2 YYEKEE (reference sequence). CDR3 sequence reads: CASSMGEGFYGYTF. The CDR3 DNA sequence: TGTGCCAGCAGCATGGGTGAGGGGTTCTATGGCTACACCTTC.

The chain is built from TRBV27 and TRBJ2-7; D perhaps matches TRBD2 (6 bases). V was clipped by 8 bases and J by 4 bases, with 12 bases between them. This CDR3 region has 12 residues. Germline V gene data show CDR1 as MNHEY and CDR2 as SMNVEV (reference sequence). In DNA form, the CDR3 reads TGTGCCAGCCGACTAGGGGAGTACGAGCAGTACTTC. Its protein product is CASRLGEYEQYF.

In DNA, the CDR3 is TGCGCCAGCAGCCACCTAGAGAACACTGAAGCTTTCTTT. It translates to CASSHLENTEAFF. The chain has TRBV4-1 and TRBJ1-1; D remains unclear. CDR3 size: 13 residues. Trimming removed 3 bases from V and 1 base from J, with 6 bases in between. CDR1 is MGHRA and CDR2 is YSYEKL in the germline V gene.

J is TRBJ2-7 and V is TRBV7-6; TRBD2 agrees at 9 bases. CDR3 length equals 15 residues. Trimming took 5 bases from V and 7 from J; bases not matched to a gene: 12. The germline gives CDR1 SGHVS, CDR2 FNYEAQ. CDR3 amino acids: CASSPGPSGTDEQYF. As DNA, the CDR3 is TGTGCCAGCAGCCCAGGGCCTAGCGGGACCGATGAGCAGTACTTC.

This sequence joins TRBV5-1 and TRBJ2-1; a weak D match, TRBD1 (5 bases). Germline CDR1 is SGHRS and CDR2 is YFSETQ. V was trimmed by 0 bases and J by 0 bases, leaving 10 bases between them. This CDR3 contains 16 residues. CDR3 nucleotides: TGCGCCAGCAGCTTGGATGGGGCTAGCTCCTACAATGAGCAGTTCTTC. It translates to CASSLDGASSYNEQFF.

This chain joins TRBV11-2 and TRBJ2-3, with D maybe TRBD2 (5 bases). CDR1 SGHAT and CDR2 FQNNGV come from the germline V gene. The CDR3 is 15 amino acids. V was pared by 5 bases and J by 2 bases, with 14 bases between. The CDR3 loop reads CASSLASFTTDTQYF. The CDR3 region has the DNA TGTGCCAGCAGCCTAGCTAGCTTTACCACAGATACGCAGTATTTT.

V is TRBV4-2 and J is TRBJ1-2; D gene unclear. Germline lookup yields CDR1 LGHNA and CDR2 YNFKEQ. Trimming took 0 bases from V and 3 from J, leaving 14 bases between them. The CDR3 loop spans 16 amino acids. CDR3 loop: CASSQDPVPEDYGYTF. The CDR3 bases are TGTGCCAGCAGCCAAGACCCGGTACCAGAGGACTATGGCTACACCTTC.

The V gene is TRBV15, the J gene TRBJ1-5, with TRBD1 identical over 8 bases. The V and J ends lost 6 bases and 11 bases, in that order; junction bases with no gene match: 15. This CDR3 contains 15 residues. The germline V gene has CDR1 LNHNV and CDR2 YYDKDF (reference sequence). The CDR3 sequence is CATSITGGGRRAQHF. CDR3 DNA: TGTGCCACCAGTATAACAGGGGGAGGGCGTAGGGCCCAGCATTTT.

The chain is built from TRBV27 and TRBJ1-1, with D uncertain. The CDR3 sequence is 13 residues long. Germline CDR1 MNHEY, CDR2 SMNVEV (reference sequence). The V gene lost 5 bases and the J gene lost 2 bases, with 9 bases spanning the gap. CDR3 DNA: TGTGCCAGCAGTCCTCTTGACAACACTGAAGCTTTCTTT. Its translation: CASSPLDNTEAFF.

This clonotype was counted a few times. This sequence joins TRBV29-1 and TRBJ2-3; D uncertain. This CDR3 has 11 residues. Germline CDR1 and CDR2: SQVTM and ANQGSEA. V was pared by 3 bases and J by 3 bases, with 4 bases between. CDR3 sequence (DNA): TGCAGCGTTGAGATTACAGATACGCAGTATTTT. Its translation is CSVEITDTQYF.

This clonotype occurred a few times. V usage is TRBV20-1 and J usage is TRBJ2-7; 9 bases align to TRBD1. The germline gives CDR1 DFQATT, CDR2 SNEGSKA (reference sequence). The CDR3 loop spans 14 amino acids. The junction had 4 bases not matched to a gene; V was cut back by 0 bases and J by 4 bases. The CDR3 spells CSAREGTGQYEQYF. As DNA, the CDR3 is TGCAGTGCTAGAGAAGGGACAGGGCAGTACGAGCAGTACTTC.

The chain joins TRBV4-1 to TRBJ2-1, with 8 bases lining up with TRBD1. CDR3 size: 13 residues. Germline V gives CDR1 MGHRA, CDR2 YSYEKL. V lost 2 bases and J lost 14; bases outside the gene matches: 8. Here the CDR3 DNA reads TGCGCCAGCAGCCAAACAGGACAGGGAGGAAAGTTCTTC. Protein product: CASSQTGQGGKFF.

The CDR3 protein is CSVESSETQYF. CDR3 nucleotide sequence: TGCAGCGTTGAAAGTTCGGAGACCCAGTACTTC. This chain links TRBV29-1 with TRBJ2-5; D is unclear. V shed 2 bases and J shed 5 bases, with 6 bases lying between them. There are 11 residues in the CDR3. The germline gives CDR1 SQVTM, CDR2 ANQGSEA.

The rearrangement joins TRBV29-1 to TRBJ1-1; tentatively, D is TRBD1 (5 bases). V was clipped by 4 bases and J by 0 bases, with 9 bases between them. The V gene's germline CDR1 is SQVTM and CDR2 ANQGSEA. The CDR3 is 13 residues long. Written as DNA, the CDR3 is TGCAGCGTTGTGTCAGGGCTGAACACTGAAGCTTTCTTT. Its translation is CSVVSGLNTEAFF.